The 13 T cell receptor beta chains below all came from one sample that was sequenced in a study of shared clonotypes between healthy human individuals. This table comes from immunoSEQ multiplex PCR, and its TCRdb copy is limited to in-frame clones, with some not included. Among about 2.5 million clones listed, less than 95% were seen once. Sequences were obtained from naive CD4+ T cells from PBMCs. Subset of the sample: CD45RA+ positively selected. The receptors come from a man between 18 and 29 years old in good health. Some clones in this sample may be carry-over from other donors' samples.

V usage is TRBV29-1 and J usage is TRBJ2-7, with 7 nucleotides matching TRBD2. The CDR3 length is 14 residues. Germline lookup yields CDR1 SQVTM and CDR2 ANQGSEA. V trimming: 4 bases; J trimming: 4 bases; junction bases outside the gene matches: 10. The CDR3 region is CSVGPVGGSYEQYF. CDR3 DNA: TGCAGCGTTGGTCCCGTTGGCGGGAGTTACGAGCAGTACTTC.

The table lists this clone with a count of one. V and J are TRBV10-3 and TRBJ1-5; 9 bases line up with TRBD1. V was pared by 3 bases and J by 5 bases, with 2 bases of the junction left unmatched. CDR1 and CDR2 (germline): ENHRY, SYGVKD. The CDR3 covers 14 residues. CDR3 DNA: TGTGCCATCAGTGATACAGGGGGCGATCAGCCCCAGCATTTT. Encoded protein: CAISDTGGDQPQHF.

The chain employs TRBV28 and TRBJ1-5, with D possibly TRBD1 on 6 matching bases. Per the germline V gene, CDR1 is MDHEN and CDR2 is SYDVKM. The ends were cut back, 11 bases at V and 2 bases at J, with 13 bases in the middle. The CDR3 loop spans 13 amino acids. CDR3 nucleotide sequence: TGTGCCGCCGCGGGGGGGCGCAATCAGCCCCAGCATTTT. It encodes CAAAGGRNQPQHF.

The V call is TRBV6-1, the J call TRBJ1-4, with 8 nucleotides matching TRBD1. The CDR3 consists of 16 residues. The V gene end was trimmed by 6 bases and the J gene end by 5 bases; junction bases not matched to a gene: 11. Germline V gene sequence: CDR1 MNHNS, CDR2 SASEGT. In DNA, the CDR3 is TGTGCCAGCAGGGAAAGCGGACAGGGATTAAATGAAAAACTGTTTTTT. It encodes CASRESGQGLNEKLFF.

This clone has a single count. The chain is built from TRBV5-1 and TRBJ1-1; 8 bases agree with TRBD1. The CDR3 has 16 residues. The V segment lost 1 base and the J segment 1 base; nucleotides outside the gene matches: 6. The V gene's germline CDR1 is SGHRS and CDR2 YFSETQ. The DNA for the CDR3 is TGCGCCAGCAGCTTGCAGGGGGCGCAGAGGAACACTGAAGCTTTCTTT. Amino acid sequence: CASSLQGAQRNTEAFF.

The chain recombines TRBV4-2 with TRBJ1-5, with D tentatively TRBD1 (5 bases). The CDR3 runs 13 residues. Per the germline V gene, CDR1 is LGHNA and CDR2 is YNFKEQ. V lost 4 bases, J lost 2 bases, and 6 bases lay in between. The chain's CDR3 is CASSLQGNQPQHF. The CDR3 nucleotides read TGTGCCAGCAGCCTACAGGGCAATCAGCCCCAGCATTTT.

This chain links TRBV7-2 with TRBJ1-1; D remains unclear. The CDR3 is 13 amino acids. Deletions cut 2 bases from V and 6 bases from J, with 10 bases between. Germline CDR1 reads SGHTA; CDR2 reads FQGNSA. The CDR3 DNA sequence: TGTGCCAGCAGCTTATACGCCCAGCCTGAAGCTTTCTTT. Amino acid sequence: CASSLYAQPEAFF.

The genes are TRBV11-2 and TRBJ2-7; D is possibly TRBD1 (6 bases). This CDR3 has 14 residues. The V end was cut by 1 base, the J end by 2 bases, with 9 bases between. Germline V gene data show CDR1 as SGHAT and CDR2 as FQNNGV. CDR3 bases: TGTGCCAGCAGCTTAGGGGGGACAACCTACGAGCAGTACTTC. Translated, it gives CASSLGGTTYEQYF.

The J gene is TRBJ1-2, the V gene TRBV6-5, with TRBD1 as a possible D gene (5 bases). CDR3 length: 14 residues. V dropped 4 bases and J dropped 8 bases, with 17 bases sitting between them. The germline CDR1 and CDR2 sequences are MNHEY and SVGAGI. CDR3 residues: CASSSSGGSRGYTF. CDR3 DNA: TGTGCCAGCAGTTCCAGTGGGGGATCCCGCGGCTACACCTTC.

The chain employs TRBV7-2 and TRBJ2-5; 7 bases map to TRBD1. CDR1 is SGHTA, CDR2 FQGNSA, per germline. This CDR3 is 15 amino acids long. J was trimmed by 0 bases and V by 0 bases; bases with no gene match: 1. The CDR3 here is CASSLAGQNQETQYF. Here the CDR3 DNA reads TGTGCCAGCAGCTTAGCGGGACAGAACCAAGAGACCCAGTACTTC.

This sequence joins TRBV29-1 and TRBJ2-1; D may be TRBD1 (5 bases). V lost 3 bases to trimming and J lost 4 bases, with 13 bases between them. There are 14 residues in the CDR3. Germline V CDR1 and CDR2: SQVTM, ANQGSEA. This CDR3 is CSVEGLLIYNEQFF. CDR3 nucleotide sequence: TGCAGCGTTGAGGGGCTCCTTATATACAATGAGCAGTTCTTC.

This clone was recorded only once. V is TRBV27 and J is TRBJ1-4; possibly TRBD1 for D (6 bases). Germline V lookup: CDR1 MNHEY, CDR2 SMNVEV (reference sequence). There are 14 residues in the CDR3. V was clipped by 7 bases and J by 11 bases, with 20 bases between them. This CDR3 is CASKGQGRLGKLFF. CDR3 sequence (DNA): TGTGCCAGCAAGGGCCAGGGGCGTCTGGGGAAACTGTTTTTT.

This clone has a single count. This chain connects TRBV7-2 to TRBJ1-5; tentative D call: TRBD1 (6 bases). CDR1 and CDR2 (germline): SGHTA, FQGNSA. The CDR3 is 16 residues long. Trimming left V 5 bases short and J 5 bases short, with 19 bases between. CDR3 nucleotides: TGTGCCAGCAGCCCATTTCCCGGGGGCCTGGATCAGCCCCAGCATTTT. Translation: CASSPFPGGLDQPQHF.